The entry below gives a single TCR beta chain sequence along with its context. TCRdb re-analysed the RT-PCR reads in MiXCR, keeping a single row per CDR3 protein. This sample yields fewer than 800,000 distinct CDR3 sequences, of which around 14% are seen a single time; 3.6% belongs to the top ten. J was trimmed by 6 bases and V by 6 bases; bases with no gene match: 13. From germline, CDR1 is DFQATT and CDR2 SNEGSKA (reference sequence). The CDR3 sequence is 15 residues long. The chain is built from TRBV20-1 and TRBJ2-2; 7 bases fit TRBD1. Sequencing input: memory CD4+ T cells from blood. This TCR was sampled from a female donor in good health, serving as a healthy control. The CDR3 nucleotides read TGCAGTGCCAAGCCCGGGACAGCTAATTCCGGGGAGCTGTTTTTT. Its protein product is CSAKPGTANSGELFF.